The 16 T cell receptor beta chains in this list originate from one sample, sequenced in a study of Ad26.COV2.S vaccination and SARS-CoV-2 variants. The repertoire was sequenced with immunoSEQ multiplex PCR; TCRdb's copy has only in-frame clones and lacks some. Found here are about 350,000 clones, roughly 90% of them singletons; the top ten hold around a tenth. As to treatment: some 20 received Ad26.COV2.S at low or high dose, single or two shots; roughly 5 received placebo; per-sample allocation not given. Sampling took place 63 days after the first vaccine or placebo injection. Here the sequenced sample was peripheral blood, taken in a trial of Ad26.COV2.S vaccine versus placebo. Receptors originate from a person between 18 and 65 years old who received the Ad26.COV2.S COVID-19 vaccine or a placebo.

This clone was observed a single time. The rearrangement links TRBV11-2 to TRBJ1-1, with D unclear. V was shortened by 0 bases and J by 4 bases, with 6 bases between the two germline ends. The CDR3 is 13 residues long. Germline V gene lookup returns CDR1 SGHAT and CDR2 FQNNGV. The CDR3 spells CASSLEWGTEAFF. CDR3 nucleotides: TGTGCCAGCAGCTTAGAGTGGGGCACTGAAGCTTTCTTT.

The chain links TRBV18 to TRBJ2-7; maybe TRBD1 (5 bases). The CDR3 has 15 amino acids. V was pared by 3 bases and J by 4 bases, with 16 bases between. Looked up from germline, CDR1 is KGHSH and CDR2 is LQKENI. For the CDR3, the DNA is TGTGCCAGCTCACCTGGGGCTAGTCTGTCTTACGAGCAGTACTTC. The encoded protein is CASSPGASLSYEQYF.

The chain employs TRBV10-3 and TRBJ1-2, with TRBD1 matching 7 bases. The V gene's germline CDR1 is ENHRY and CDR2 SYGVKD. This CDR3 is built from 14 residues. V was clipped by 0 bases and J by 8 bases; unmatched bases: 6. CDR3 residues: CAISESTTGLGYTF. Written as DNA, the CDR3 is TGTGCCATCAGTGAGTCGACGACAGGGTTGGGCTACACCTTC.

This clone was observed at least ten times. This rearrangement joins TRBV18 to TRBJ2-7, with 7 bases lining up with TRBD1. Germline values: CDR1 KGHSH, CDR2 LQKENI. CDR3 length: 15 amino acids. The ends lost 0 bases at V and 3 bases at J; junction bases unmatched: 5. In DNA, the CDR3 is TGTGCCAGCTCACCACCCCGTGGACAGGTCTACGAGCAGTACTTC. This codes for CASSPPRGQVYEQYF.

The rearrangement uses TRBV7-2 and TRBJ1-2, with D possibly TRBD1 on 6 matching bases. CDR1 and CDR2 (germline): SGHTA, FQGNSA. This CDR3 region has 16 residues. V lost 6 bases to trimming and J lost 7 bases, with 24 bases between them. The chain's CDR3 is CASSTGQATYVFGYTF. The DNA for the CDR3 is TGTGCCAGCAGTACAGGGCAGGCCACCTATGTCTTTGGCTACACCTTC.

The chain recombines TRBV10-2 with TRBJ2-3, with a weak D call TRBD2 (7 bases). The CDR3 consists of 15 residues. CDR1 and CDR2 (germline): WSHSY, SAAADI. V lost 5 bases and J lost 4, with 16 bases in between. DNA of the CDR3: TGCGCCAGCAGTCCTGCGGGGGCAGGGGCAGATACGCAGTATTTT. The encoded protein is CASSPAGAGADTQYF.

The CDR3 protein is CASSLAAMALHEQFF. CDR3 in DNA: TGTGCCAGCAGCTTAGCGGCGATGGCCCTACATGAGCAGTTCTTC. The chain joins TRBV27 to TRBJ2-1, with D maybe TRBD2 (6 bases). The ends were cut back, 6 bases at V and 8 bases at J, with 20 bases in the middle. CDR1 and CDR2 from the germline V gene are MNHEY and SMNVEV (reference sequence). The CDR3 contains 15 residues.

The sample holds one count of this clone. The CDR3 here is CASSLDINSPLHF. The CDR3 DNA reads as TGTGCCAGCAGTTTAGATATTAATTCACCCCTCCACTTT. V and J are TRBV28 and TRBJ1-6; no clear D gene. V lost 2 bases and J 6 bases, leaving 5 bases between the germline ends. From germline, CDR1 is MDHEN and CDR2 SYDVKM. The CDR3 sequence is 13 residues long.

The chain combines TRBV18 with TRBJ1-1; TRBD1 is a possible D gene (6 bases). Per germline, CDR1 KGHSH and CDR2 LQKENI. The CDR3 extends over 16 amino acids. Trimming stripped 3 bases from V and 0 bases from J, with 14 bases between. This chain's CDR3 is CASSPRGDHLNTEAFF. Here the CDR3 DNA reads TGTGCCAGCTCACCTAGGGGGGACCATCTGAACACTGAAGCTTTCTTT.

The chain joins TRBV6-6 to TRBJ2-3; D is undetermined. This CDR3 is 13 amino acids long. The V gene lost 4 bases and the J gene lost 4 bases, with 9 bases spanning the gap. In germline, CDR1 is MNHNY, CDR2 SVGAGI (reference sequence). DNA for the CDR3: TGTGCCAGCAGTTCCCATTCGGCAGATACGCAGTATTTT. This encodes CASSSHSADTQYF.

The chain carries TRBV5-1 and TRBJ2-7; 7 nucleotides align to TRBD1. With V trimmed by 0 bases and J by 0 bases, 6 bases remained unmatched. CDR1 and CDR2 (germline): SGHRS, YFSETQ. CDR3 size: 16 residues. CDR3 amino acids: CASSLGGQFSSYEQYF. In nucleotides, the CDR3 is TGCGCCAGCAGCTTGGGGGGACAGTTTAGCTCCTACGAGCAGTACTTC.

This clone has a single count. The chain couples TRBV24-1 to TRBJ1-2, with 9 positions matching TRBD1. Germline V gene data show CDR1 as KGHDR and CDR2 as SFDVKD. This CDR3 is 17 amino acids long. Unmatched junction bases numbered 10, after V lost 3 bases and J lost 3 bases. CDR3 DNA: TGTGCCACCAGTGATCCCAACTCGGGACAGGGAGACTATGGCTACACCTTC. This gives the protein CATSDPNSGQGDYGYTF.

The rearrangement uses TRBV6-5 and TRBJ2-1; no definite D call. This CDR3 spans 11 amino acids. Per germline, CDR1 MNHEY and CDR2 SVGAGI. V gave up 4 bases and J gave up 6 bases, with 4 bases separating them. CDR3: CASSSLNEQFF. The CDR3 DNA follows: TGTGCCAGCAGTTCACTCAATGAGCAGTTCTTC.

This clone has just a few counts. CDR3 nucleotide sequence: TGCGCCAGCAGCTTCCGGTTCAGCTCCTACAATGAGCAGTTCTTC. This codes for CASSFRFSSYNEQFF. The rearrangement links TRBV4-1 to TRBJ2-1; D remains unclear. The CDR3 covers 15 residues. Germline loops: CDR1 MGHRA, CDR2 YSYEKL. The V gene lost 5 bases and the J gene lost 0 bases, with 11 bases spanning the gap.

V is TRBV15 and J is TRBJ2-5, with 9 bases fitting TRBD1. Trimming removed 2 bases from V and 5 bases from J; junction bases left unmatched: 6. The CDR3 runs 15 residues. Per the germline V gene, CDR1 is LNHNV and CDR2 is YYDKDF (reference sequence). The CDR3, as DNA: TGTGCCACCAGCAGACACAGGGGGCCCGGGGAGACCCAGTACTTC. Protein: CATSRHRGPGETQYF.

CDR3 in DNA: TGTGCCAGTAGAAGCGGGGGGGCCTTGGATACGCAGTATTTT. Translation gives CASRSGGALDTQYF. The chain carries TRBV19 and TRBJ2-3, with 10 nucleotides matching TRBD2. V was clipped by 6 bases and J by 6 bases; unmatched bases: 6. The V gene's germline CDR1 is LNHDA and CDR2 SQIVND (reference sequence). CDR3 length equals 14 residues.